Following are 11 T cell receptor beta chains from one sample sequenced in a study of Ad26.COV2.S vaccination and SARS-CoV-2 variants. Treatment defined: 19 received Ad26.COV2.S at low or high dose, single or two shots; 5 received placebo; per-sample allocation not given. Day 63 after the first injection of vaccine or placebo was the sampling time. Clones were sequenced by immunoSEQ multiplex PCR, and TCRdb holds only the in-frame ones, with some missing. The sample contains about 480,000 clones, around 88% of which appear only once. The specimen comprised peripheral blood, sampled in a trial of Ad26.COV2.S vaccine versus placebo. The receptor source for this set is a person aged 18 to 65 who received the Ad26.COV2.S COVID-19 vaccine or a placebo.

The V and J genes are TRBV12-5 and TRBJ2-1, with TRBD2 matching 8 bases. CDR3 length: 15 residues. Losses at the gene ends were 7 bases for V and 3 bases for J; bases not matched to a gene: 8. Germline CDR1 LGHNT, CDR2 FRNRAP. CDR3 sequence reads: CASAFGGTSYNEQFF. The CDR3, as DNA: TGTGCTAGTGCGTTCGGCGGGACTAGCTACAATGAGCAGTTCTTC.

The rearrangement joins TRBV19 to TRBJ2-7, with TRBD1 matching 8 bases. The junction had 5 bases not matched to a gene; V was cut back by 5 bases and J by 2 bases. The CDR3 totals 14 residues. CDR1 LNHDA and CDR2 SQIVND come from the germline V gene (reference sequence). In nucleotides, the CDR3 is TGTGCCAGTAGTTGGGGGACAGGAACCTACGAGCAGTACTTC. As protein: CASSWGTGTYEQYF.

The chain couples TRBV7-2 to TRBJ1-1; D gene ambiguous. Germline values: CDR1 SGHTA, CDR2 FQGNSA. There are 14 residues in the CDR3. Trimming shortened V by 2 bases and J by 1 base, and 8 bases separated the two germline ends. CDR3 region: CASSLRLPNTEAFF. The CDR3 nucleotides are TGTGCCAGCAGCTTACGGCTCCCGAACACTGAAGCTTTCTTT. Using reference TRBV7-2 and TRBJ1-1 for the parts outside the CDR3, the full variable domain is GAGVSQSPSNKVTEKGKDVELRCDPISGHTALYWYRQSLGQGLEFLIYFQGNSAPDKSGLPSDRFSAERTGGSVSTLTIQRTQQEDSAVYLCASSLRLPNTEAFFGQGTRLTVV.

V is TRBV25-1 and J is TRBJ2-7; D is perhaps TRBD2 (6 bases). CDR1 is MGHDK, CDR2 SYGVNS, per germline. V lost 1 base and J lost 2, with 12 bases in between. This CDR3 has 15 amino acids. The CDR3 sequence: CASSESGVLTYEQYF. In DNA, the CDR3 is TGTGCCAGCAGTGAATCGGGGGTATTGACCTACGAGCAGTACTTC.

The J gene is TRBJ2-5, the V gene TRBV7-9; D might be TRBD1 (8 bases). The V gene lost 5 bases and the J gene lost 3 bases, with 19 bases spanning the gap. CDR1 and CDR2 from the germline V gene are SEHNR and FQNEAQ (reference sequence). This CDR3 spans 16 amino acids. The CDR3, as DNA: TGTGCCAGCAGCGCGGGGGACAGGAGCGCCAAAGAGACCCAGTACTTC. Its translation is CASSAGDRSAKETQYF.

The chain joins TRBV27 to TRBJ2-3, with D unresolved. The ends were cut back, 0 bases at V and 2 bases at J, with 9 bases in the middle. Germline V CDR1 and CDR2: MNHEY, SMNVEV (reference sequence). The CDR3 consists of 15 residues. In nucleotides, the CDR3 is TGTGCCAGCAGTTTATCCATCCCCCACACAGATACGCAGTATTTT. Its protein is CASSLSIPHTDTQYF.

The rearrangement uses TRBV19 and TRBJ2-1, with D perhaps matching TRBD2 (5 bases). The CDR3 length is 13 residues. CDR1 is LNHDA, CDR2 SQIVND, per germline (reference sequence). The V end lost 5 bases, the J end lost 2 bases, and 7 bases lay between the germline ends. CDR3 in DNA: TGTGCCAGTAGTCTCGGGGCCTACAATGAGCAGTTCTTC. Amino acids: CASSLGAYNEQFF.

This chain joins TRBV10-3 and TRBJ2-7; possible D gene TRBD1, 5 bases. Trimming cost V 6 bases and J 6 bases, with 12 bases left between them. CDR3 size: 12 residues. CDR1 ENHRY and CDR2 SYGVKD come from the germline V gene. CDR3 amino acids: CAIRGHYGEQYF. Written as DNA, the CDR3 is TGTGCCATCAGGGGGCACTACGGCGAGCAGTACTTC.

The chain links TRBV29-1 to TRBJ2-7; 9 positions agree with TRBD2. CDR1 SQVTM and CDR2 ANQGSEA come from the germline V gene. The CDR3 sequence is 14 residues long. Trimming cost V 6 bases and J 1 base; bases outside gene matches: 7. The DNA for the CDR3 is TGCAGCGTGACACAGACTAGCGGTTCCTACGAGCAGTACTTC. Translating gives CSVTQTSGSYEQYF.

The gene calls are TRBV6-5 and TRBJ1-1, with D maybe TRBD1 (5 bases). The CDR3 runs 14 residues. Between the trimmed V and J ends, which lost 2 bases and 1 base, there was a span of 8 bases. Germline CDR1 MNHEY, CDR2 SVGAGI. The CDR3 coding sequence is TGTGCCAGCAGTTACACAGGCGCGAACACTGAAGCTTTCTTT. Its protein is CASSYTGANTEAFF.

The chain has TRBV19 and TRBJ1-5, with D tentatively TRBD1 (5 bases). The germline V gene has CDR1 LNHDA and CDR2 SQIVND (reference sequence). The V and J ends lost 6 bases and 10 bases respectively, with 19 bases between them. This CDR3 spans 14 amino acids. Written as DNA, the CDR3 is TGTGCCAGTAGAAAAGGACCTGTCGGGGGTCCCCAGCATTTT. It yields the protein CASRKGPVGGPQHF. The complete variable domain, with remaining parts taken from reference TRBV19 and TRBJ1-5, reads DGGITQSPKYLFRKEGQNVTLSCEQNLNHDAMYWYRQDPGQGLRLIYYSQIVNDFQKGDIAEGYSVSREKKESFPLTVTSAQKNPTAFYLCASRKGPVGGPQHFGDGTRLSIL.